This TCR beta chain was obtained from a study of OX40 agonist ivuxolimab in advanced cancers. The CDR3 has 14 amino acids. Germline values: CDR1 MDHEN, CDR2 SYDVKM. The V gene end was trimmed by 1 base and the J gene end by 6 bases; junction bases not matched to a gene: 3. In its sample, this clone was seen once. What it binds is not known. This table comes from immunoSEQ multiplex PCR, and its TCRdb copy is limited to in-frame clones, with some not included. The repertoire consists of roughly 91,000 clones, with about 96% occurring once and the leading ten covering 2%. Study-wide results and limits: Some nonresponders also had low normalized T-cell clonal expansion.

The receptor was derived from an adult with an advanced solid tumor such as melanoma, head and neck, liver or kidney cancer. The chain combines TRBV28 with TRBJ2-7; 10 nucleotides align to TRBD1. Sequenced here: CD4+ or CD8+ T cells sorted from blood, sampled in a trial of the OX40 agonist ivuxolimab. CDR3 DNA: TGTGCCAGCAGTTTATCCGGGACAGGGGCCGAGCAGTACTTC. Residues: CASSLSGTGAEQYF.